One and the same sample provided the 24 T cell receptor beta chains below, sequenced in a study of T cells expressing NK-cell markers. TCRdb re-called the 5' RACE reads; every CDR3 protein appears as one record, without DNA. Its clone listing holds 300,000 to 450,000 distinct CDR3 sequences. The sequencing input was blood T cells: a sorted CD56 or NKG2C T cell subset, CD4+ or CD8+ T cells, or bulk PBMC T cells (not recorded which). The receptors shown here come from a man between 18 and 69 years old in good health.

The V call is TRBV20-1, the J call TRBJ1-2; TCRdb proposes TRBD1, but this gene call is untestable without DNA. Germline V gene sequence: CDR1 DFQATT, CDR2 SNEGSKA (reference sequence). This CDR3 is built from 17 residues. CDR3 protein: CSALIGTGAARNYGYTF.

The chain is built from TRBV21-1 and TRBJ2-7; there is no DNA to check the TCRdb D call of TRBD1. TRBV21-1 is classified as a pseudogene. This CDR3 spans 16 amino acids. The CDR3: CASSSLFGVEGYEQYF.

The CDR3 reads CASIAPLNTEAFF. The chain carries TRBV6-1 and TRBJ1-1; TCRdb outputs TRBD1, but without DNA this stays unchecked. The CDR3 length is 13 residues. CDR1 is MNHNS, CDR2 SASEGT, per germline.

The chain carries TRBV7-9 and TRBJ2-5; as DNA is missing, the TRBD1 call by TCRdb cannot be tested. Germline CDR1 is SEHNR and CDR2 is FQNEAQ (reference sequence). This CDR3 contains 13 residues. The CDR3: CASSGGALETQYF.

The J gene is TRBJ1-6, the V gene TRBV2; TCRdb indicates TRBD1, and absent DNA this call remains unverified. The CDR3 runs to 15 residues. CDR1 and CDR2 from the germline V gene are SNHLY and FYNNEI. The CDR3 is CASATDLSYNSPLHF. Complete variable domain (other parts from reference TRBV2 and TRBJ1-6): EPEVTQTPSHQVTQMGQEVILRCVPISNHLYFYWYRQILGQKVEFLVSFYNNEISEKSEIFDDQFSVERPDGSNFTLKIRSTKLEDSAMYFCASATDLSYNSPLHFGNGTRLTVT.

The chain's CDR3 is CASSESHPFDQPQHF. The rearrangement joins TRBV6-1 to TRBJ1-5; with no DNA, the TCRdb D assignment of TRBD1 cannot be verified. The CDR3 is 15 residues long. Per germline, CDR1 MNHNS and CDR2 SASEGT.

CDR3 residues: CASSLHRANTEAFF. This chain joins TRBV7-2 and TRBJ1-1; TCRdb designates TRBD1, a call that cannot be tested without DNA. CDR1 and CDR2 from the germline V gene are SGHTA and FQGNSA. The CDR3 sequence is 14 residues long.

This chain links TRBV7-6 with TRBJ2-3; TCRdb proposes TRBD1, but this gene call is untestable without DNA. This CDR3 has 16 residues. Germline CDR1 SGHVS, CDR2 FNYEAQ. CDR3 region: CASSPLWGRNPDTQYF.

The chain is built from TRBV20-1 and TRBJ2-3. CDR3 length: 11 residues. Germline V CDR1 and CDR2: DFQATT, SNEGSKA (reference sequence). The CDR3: CSARASDTQYF.

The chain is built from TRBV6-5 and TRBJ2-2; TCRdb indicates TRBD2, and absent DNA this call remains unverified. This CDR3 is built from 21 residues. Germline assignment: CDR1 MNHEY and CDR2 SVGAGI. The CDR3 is CATKPEIPLRAGGPFIGELFF.

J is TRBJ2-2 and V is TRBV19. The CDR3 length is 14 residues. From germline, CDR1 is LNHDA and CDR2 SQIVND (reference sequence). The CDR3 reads CASSPQPFTGELFF.

CDR3 residues: CASSRRRGPNNEQFF. V and J are TRBV13 and TRBJ2-1; the D gene TCRdb calls, TRBD1, cannot be checked with no DNA. This CDR3 spans 15 amino acids. The germline CDR1 and CDR2 sequences are PRHDT and FYEKMQ (reference sequence).

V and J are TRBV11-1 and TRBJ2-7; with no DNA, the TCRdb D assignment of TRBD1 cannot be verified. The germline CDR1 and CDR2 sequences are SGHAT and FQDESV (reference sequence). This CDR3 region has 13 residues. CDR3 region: CASSLSRAYEQYF.

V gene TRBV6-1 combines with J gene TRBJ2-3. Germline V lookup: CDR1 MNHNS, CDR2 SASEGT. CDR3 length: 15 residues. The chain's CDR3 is CASSEVKAATDTQYF.

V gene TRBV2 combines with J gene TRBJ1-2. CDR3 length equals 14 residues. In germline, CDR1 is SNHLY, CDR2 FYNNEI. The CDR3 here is CASSEDWQVYGYTF.

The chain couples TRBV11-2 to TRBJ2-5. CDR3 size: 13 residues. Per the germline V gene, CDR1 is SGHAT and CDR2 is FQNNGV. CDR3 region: CASSLGDRETQYF.

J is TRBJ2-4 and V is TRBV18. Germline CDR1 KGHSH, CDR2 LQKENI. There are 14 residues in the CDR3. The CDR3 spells CASSPPGVENIQYF.

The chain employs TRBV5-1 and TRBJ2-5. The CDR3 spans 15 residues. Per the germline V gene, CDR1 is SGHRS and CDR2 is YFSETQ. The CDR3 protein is CASSLGDQRRETQYF.

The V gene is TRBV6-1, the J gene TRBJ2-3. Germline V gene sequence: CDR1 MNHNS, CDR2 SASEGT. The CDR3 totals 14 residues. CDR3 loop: CACQRSRTEDTQYF.

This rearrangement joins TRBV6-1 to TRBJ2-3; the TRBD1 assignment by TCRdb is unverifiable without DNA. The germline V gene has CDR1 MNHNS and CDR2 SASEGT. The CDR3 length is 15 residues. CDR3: CASSGLGQGKDTQYF.

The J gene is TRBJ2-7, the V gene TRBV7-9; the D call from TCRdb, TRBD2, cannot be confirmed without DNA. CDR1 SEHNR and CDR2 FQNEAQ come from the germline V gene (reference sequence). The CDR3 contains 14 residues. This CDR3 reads CASSLARAEGEQYF.

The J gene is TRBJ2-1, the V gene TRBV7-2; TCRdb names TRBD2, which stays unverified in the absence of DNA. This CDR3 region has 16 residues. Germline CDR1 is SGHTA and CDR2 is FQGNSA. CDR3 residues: CASSTRAGGLYNEQFF.

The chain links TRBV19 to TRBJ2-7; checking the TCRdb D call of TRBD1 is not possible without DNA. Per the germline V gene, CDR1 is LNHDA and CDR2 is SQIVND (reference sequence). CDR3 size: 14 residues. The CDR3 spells CASKRQASSYEQYF.

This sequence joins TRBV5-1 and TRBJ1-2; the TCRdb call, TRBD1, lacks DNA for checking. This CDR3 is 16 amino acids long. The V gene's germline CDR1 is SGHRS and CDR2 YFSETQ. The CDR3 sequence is CASSLGLQGTNYGYTF.